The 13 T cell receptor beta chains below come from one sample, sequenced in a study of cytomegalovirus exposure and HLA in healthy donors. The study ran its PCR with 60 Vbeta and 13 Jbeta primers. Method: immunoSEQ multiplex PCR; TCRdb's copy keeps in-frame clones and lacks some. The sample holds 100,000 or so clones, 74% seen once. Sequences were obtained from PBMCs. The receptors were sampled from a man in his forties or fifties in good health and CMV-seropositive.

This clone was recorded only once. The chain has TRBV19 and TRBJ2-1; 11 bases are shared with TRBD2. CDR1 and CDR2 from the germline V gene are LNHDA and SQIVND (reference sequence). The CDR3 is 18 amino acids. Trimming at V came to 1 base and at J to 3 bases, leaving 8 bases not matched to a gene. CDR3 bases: TGTGCCAGTAGTATAGGCCCCGCTAGCGGGGGGCTCTACAATGAGCAGTTCTTC. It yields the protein CASSIGPASGGLYNEQFF.

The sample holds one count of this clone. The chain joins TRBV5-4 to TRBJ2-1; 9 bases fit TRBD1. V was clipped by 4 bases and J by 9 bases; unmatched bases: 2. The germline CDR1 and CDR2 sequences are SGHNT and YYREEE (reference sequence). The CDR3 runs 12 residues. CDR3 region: CASSGDRAEQFF. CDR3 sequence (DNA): TGTGCCAGCAGCGGGGACAGGGCTGAGCAGTTCTTC.

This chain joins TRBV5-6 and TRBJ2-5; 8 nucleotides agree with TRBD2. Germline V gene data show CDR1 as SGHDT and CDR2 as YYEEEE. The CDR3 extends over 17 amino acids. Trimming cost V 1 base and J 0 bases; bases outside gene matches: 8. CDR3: CASSLSLAGAYQETQYF. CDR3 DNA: TGTGCCAGCAGCTTGTCCCTAGCGGGCGCGTACCAAGAGACCCAGTACTTC.

This CDR3 reads CASSSPGQGFSYGYTF. CDR3 DNA sequence: TGTGCCAGCAGTTCGCCGGGACAGGGCTTTAGTTATGGCTACACCTTC. This chain uses TRBV28 with TRBJ1-2, with 9 nucleotides matching TRBD1. V was pared by 4 bases and J by 5 bases, with 11 bases of the junction left unmatched. This CDR3 region has 16 residues. Germline-derived CDR1 and CDR2 are MDHEN and SYDVKM.

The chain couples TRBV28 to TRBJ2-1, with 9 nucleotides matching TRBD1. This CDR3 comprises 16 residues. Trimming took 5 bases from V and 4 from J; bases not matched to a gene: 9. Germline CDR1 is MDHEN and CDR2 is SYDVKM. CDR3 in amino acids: CASSPPGQGLYNEQFF. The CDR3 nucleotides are TGTGCCAGCAGTCCCCCGGGACAGGGCCTTTACAATGAGCAGTTCTTC.

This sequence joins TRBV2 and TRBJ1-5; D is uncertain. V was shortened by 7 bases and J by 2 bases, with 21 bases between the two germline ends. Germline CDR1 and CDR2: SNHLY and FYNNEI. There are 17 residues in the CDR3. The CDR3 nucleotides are TGTGCCAGCATGGGTATGTTTGGGCAGGAGGGCAATCAGCCCCAGCATTTT. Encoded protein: CASMGMFGQEGNQPQHF.

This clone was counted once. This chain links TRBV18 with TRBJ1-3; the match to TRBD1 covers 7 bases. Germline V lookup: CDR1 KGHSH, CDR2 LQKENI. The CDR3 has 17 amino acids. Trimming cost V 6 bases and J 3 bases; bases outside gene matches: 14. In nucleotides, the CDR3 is TGTGCCAGCTCGCTTTCTCTCCCGCGGGACAGTGGAAACACCATATATTTT. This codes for CASSLSLPRDSGNTIYF.

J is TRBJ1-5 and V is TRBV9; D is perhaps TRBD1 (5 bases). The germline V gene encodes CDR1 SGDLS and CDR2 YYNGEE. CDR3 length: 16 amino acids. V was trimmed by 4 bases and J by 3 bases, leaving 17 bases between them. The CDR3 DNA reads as TGTGCCAGCAGCCCGAGTCCGGGACTGCCCAATCAGCCCCAGCATTTT. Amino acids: CASSPSPGLPNQPQHF.

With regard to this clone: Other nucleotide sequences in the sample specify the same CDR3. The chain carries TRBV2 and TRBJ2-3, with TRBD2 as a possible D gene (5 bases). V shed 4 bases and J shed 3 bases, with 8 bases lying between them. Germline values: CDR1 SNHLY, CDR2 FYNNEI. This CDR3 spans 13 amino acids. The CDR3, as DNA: TGTGCCAGCAGTGGGACTTCTACAGATACGCAGTATTTT. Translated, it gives CASSGTSTDTQYF.

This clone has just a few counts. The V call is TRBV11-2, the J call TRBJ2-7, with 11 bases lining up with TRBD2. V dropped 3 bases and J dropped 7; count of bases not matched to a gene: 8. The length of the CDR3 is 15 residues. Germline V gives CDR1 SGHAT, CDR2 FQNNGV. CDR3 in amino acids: CASSFDVAGGREQYF. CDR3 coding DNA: TGTGCCAGCAGCTTTGATGTAGCGGGAGGGCGGGAGCAGTACTTC.

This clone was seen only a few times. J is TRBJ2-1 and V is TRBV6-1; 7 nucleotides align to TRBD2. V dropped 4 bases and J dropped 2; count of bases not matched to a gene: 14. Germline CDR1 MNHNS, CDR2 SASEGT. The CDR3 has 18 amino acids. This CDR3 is CASSANPSSGSTYNEQFF. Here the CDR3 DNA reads TGTGCCAGCAGTGCCAATCCCTCTAGCGGATCGACCTACAATGAGCAGTTCTTC.

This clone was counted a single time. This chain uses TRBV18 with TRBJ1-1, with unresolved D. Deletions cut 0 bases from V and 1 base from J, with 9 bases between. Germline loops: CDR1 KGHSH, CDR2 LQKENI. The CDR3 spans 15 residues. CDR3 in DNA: TGTGCCAGCTCACCACCGGGCAGCAAGAACACTGAAGCTTTCTTT. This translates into CASSPPGSKNTEAFF.

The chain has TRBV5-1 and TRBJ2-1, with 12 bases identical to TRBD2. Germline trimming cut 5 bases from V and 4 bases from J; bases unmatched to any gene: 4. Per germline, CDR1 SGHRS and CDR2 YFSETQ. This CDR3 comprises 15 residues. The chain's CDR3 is CASRPLAGGYNEQFF. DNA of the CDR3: TGCGCCAGCAGACCTCTAGCGGGAGGGTACAATGAGCAGTTCTTC. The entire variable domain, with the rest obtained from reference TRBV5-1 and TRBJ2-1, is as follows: KAGVTQTPRYLIKTRGQQVTLSCSPISGHRSVSWYQQTPGQGLQFLFEYFSETQRNKGNFPGRFSGRQFSNSRSEMNVSTLELGDSALYLCASRPLAGGYNEQFFGPGTRLTVL.